Described below is a single TCR beta chain sequence and its context. Its antigen is unidentified. Germline CDR1 SGHVS, CDR2 FNYEAQ. CDR3 length equals 13 residues. Trimming stripped 7 bases from V and 1 base from J, with 10 bases between. The sample originates from a study of T-cell reconstitution after alpha-beta-depleted transplantation in children. Study findings and constraints: T cells produced anew were the main source of T-cell counts and diversity one year after transplant.

A library of TCRbeta sequences, prepared with unique molecular identifiers, was generated. Via MiXCR, TCRdb re-called the PCR reads, giving one row per CDR3 protein. This sample carries approximately 980,000 distinct CDR3 sequences, about 30% of them seen once, and the ten largest clones take about 28%. V and J are TRBV7-6 and TRBJ1-1, with a tentative D call TRBD1 (6 bases). The sequence derives from a boy under two years old who had a stem cell transplant for SCID, so the T cells may come from the graft donor. The starting material was PBMCs, mostly from graft donor cells, obtained 360 days after TCRalphabeta/CD19-depleted stem cell transplant. The CDR3 reads CASKLGGNTEAFF. In DNA, the CDR3 is TGTGCCAGCAAGCTAGGGGGGAACACTGAAGCTTTCTTT.